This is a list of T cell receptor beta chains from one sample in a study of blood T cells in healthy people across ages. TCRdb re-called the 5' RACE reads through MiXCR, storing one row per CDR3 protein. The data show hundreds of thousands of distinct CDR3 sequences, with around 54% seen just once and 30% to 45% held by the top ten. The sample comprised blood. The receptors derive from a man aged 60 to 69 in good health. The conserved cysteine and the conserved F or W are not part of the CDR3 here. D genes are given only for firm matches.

CDR3 protein: ASTQGTSGVYEQY
CDR3 length: 13
D gene: TRBD2
J gene: TRBJ2-7
V gene: TRBV6-6

CDR3 protein: ASSLDWGDDEKLF
CDR3 length: 13
D gene: .
J gene: TRBJ1-4
V gene: TRBV5-1

CDR3 protein: SARGLALVADTQY
CDR3 length: 13
D gene: TRBD2
J gene: TRBJ2-3
V gene: TRBV20-1

CDR3 protein: SAPPLAGGPNTQY
CDR3 length: 13
D gene: TRBD2
J gene: TRBJ2-3
V gene: TRBV20-1

CDR3 protein: ATSRPAGNYGYT
CDR3 length: 12
D gene: .
J gene: TRBJ1-2
V gene: TRBV15

CDR3 protein: ASSPGLTGYYEQY
CDR3 length: 13
D gene: .
J gene: TRBJ2-7
V gene: TRBV5-1

CDR3 protein: SARVVGYGYT
CDR3 length: 10
D gene: .
J gene: TRBJ1-2
V gene: TRBV20-1

CDR3 protein: ASIPPGLGETQY
CDR3 length: 12
D gene: .
J gene: .
V gene: TRBV28

CDR3 protein: ASSLGGGYT
CDR3 length: 9
D gene: .
J gene: TRBJ1-2
V gene: TRBV12-3/TRBV12-4

CDR3 protein: ASSFQDRVASPLH
CDR3 length: 13
D gene: TRBD1
J gene: TRBJ1-6
V gene: TRBV6-6

CDR3 protein: SVATAYGYT
CDR3 length: 9
D gene: .
J gene: TRBJ1-2
V gene: TRBV29-1

CDR3 protein: SAASGTDNEQF
CDR3 length: 11
D gene: TRBD2
J gene: TRBJ2-1
V gene: TRBV20-1

CDR3 protein: ASSLDQNSGGSQY
CDR3 length: 13
D gene: .
J gene: TRBJ2-3
V gene: TRBV11-2

CDR3 protein: AISVTKGGPTDEQF
CDR3 length: 14
D gene: .
J gene: TRBJ2-1
V gene: TRBV10-3

CDR3 protein: ASSRGTGSSYEQY
CDR3 length: 13
D gene: TRBD1
J gene: .
V gene: TRBV5-1

CDR3 protein: ASSSGTVADTQY
CDR3 length: 12
D gene: .
J gene: TRBJ2-3
V gene: TRBV5-1

CDR3 protein: ASSSQYGKPQH
CDR3 length: 11
D gene: .
J gene: TRBJ1-5
V gene: TRBV27

CDR3 protein: ASSVQGPWDEQF
CDR3 length: 12
D gene: .
J gene: TRBJ2-1
V gene: TRBV12-3/TRBV12-4

CDR3 protein: SVGGQVSYNEQF
CDR3 length: 12
D gene: .
J gene: TRBJ2-1
V gene: TRBV29-1

CDR3 protein: ASRKNDRSYNEQF
CDR3 length: 13
D gene: .
J gene: TRBJ2-1
V gene: TRBV27

CDR3 protein: SVEDKASGYT
CDR3 length: 10
D gene: .
J gene: TRBJ1-2
V gene: TRBV29-1

CDR3 protein: ASSDDQPDRDLRFQY
CDR3 length: 15
D gene: TRBD1
J gene: TRBJ2-4
V gene: TRBV2

CDR3 protein: ASSQVLPVGETQY
CDR3 length: 13
D gene: .
J gene: TRBJ2-5
V gene: TRBV3-1

CDR3 protein: ASSVGPQEDYGYT
CDR3 length: 13
D gene: .
J gene: TRBJ1-2
V gene: TRBV9

CDR3 protein: ATSAGAGGKTQY
CDR3 length: 12
D gene: TRBD2
J gene: TRBJ2-5
V gene: TRBV12-3/TRBV12-4

CDR3 protein: ASSSPSPGPYEQY
CDR3 length: 13
D gene: .
J gene: TRBJ2-7
V gene: TRBV5-1

CDR3 protein: SVGGTDNEKLF
CDR3 length: 11
D gene: .
J gene: TRBJ1-4
V gene: TRBV29-1

CDR3 protein: AISEAGGRNYGYT
CDR3 length: 13
D gene: .
J gene: TRBJ1-2
V gene: TRBV10-3

CDR3 protein: ASALGPGGAANVPT
CDR3 length: 14
D gene: .
J gene: TRBJ2-6
V gene: TRBV28

CDR3 protein: ASSLSRGLETQY
CDR3 length: 12
D gene: TRBD1
J gene: TRBJ2-5
V gene: TRBV12-3/TRBV12-4

CDR3 protein: ASSSQGGRNQPQH
CDR3 length: 13
D gene: .
J gene: TRBJ1-5
V gene: TRBV7-2